This passage covers 11 T cell receptor beta chains from one sample sequenced in a study of Graves' ophthalmopathy and Graves' hyperthyroidism. As the template, RNA transcripts were used to amplify TCR beta CDR3 regions. The library came from an HTBI-primed first-round RT-PCR and a second-round multiplex PCR. TCRdb redid the calling of the multiplex PCR reads with MiXCR, one entry per CDR3 protein. The profile shows 350,000 to 450,000 distinct CDR3 sequences, about a sixth of them singletons. Sample: peripheral blood. These receptors originate from a woman aged 18-30 years with Graves' ophthalmopathy.

This clonotype appeared many times. V is TRBV12-3 or TRBV12-4 and J is TRBJ1-2, with 7 positions matching TRBD1. The V gene end was trimmed by 5 bases and the J gene end by 5 bases; junction bases not matched to a gene: 11. The CDR3 runs to 15 residues. CDR3 sequence: CASSPPGQGVYGYTF. Written as DNA, the CDR3 is TGTGCCAGCAGTCCGCCCGGGCAGGGGGTTTATGGCTACACCTTC.

The sample holds many counts of this clonotype. J is TRBJ1-2 and V is TRBV24-1, with D possibly matching TRBD1 (6 bases). V shed 7 bases and J shed 4 bases, with 12 bases lying between them. The CDR3 is 13 amino acids. Per germline, CDR1 KGHDR and CDR2 SFDVKD. The CDR3 protein is CATRQTGSYGYTF. CDR3 nucleotides: TGTGCCACCAGACAGACAGGATCCTATGGCTACACCTTC.

This clonotype was seen at least ten times. The rearrangement links TRBV12-3 or TRBV12-4 to TRBJ2-7; D may match TRBD1 or TRBD2 (5 bases each). V gave up 0 bases and J gave up 7 bases, with 19 bases separating them. The CDR3 is 16 amino acids. The CDR3 region is CASSLAVGEGSGEQYF. CDR3 nucleotides: TGTGCCAGCAGTTTAGCGGTAGGGGAAGGGAGTGGGGAGCAGTACTTC.

The chain links TRBV28 to TRBJ2-7; TRBD2 is a possible D gene (5 bases). The germline CDR1 and CDR2 sequences are MDHEN and SYDVKM. CDR3 length: 12 amino acids. Trimming took off 3 bases at V and 5 bases at J, with 8 bases between the two ends. CDR3 residues: CASSFGRDEQYF. The CDR3 coding sequence is TGTGCCAGCAGTTTTGGGAGAGACGAGCAGTACTTC.

There are many counts of this clonotype. The genes are TRBV11-2 and TRBJ1-1; weak D call: TRBD1 (6 bases). CDR3 length equals 15 residues. CDR1 is SGHAT, CDR2 FQNNGV, per germline. V dropped 5 bases and J dropped 4 bases, with 17 bases sitting between them. The CDR3, as DNA: TGTGCCAGCAGCCGACAGGACCGTTCAGGCACTGAAGCTTTCTTT. This sequence encodes CASSRQDRSGTEAFF. Together with reference TRBV11-2 and TRBJ1-1, the CDR3 gives the full variable domain: EAGVAQSPRYKIIEKRQSVAFWCNPISGHATLYWYQQILGQGPKLLIQFQNNGVVDDSQLPKDRFSAERLKGVDSTLKIQPAKLEDSAVYLCASSRQDRSGTEAFFGQGTRLTVV.

This clonotype occurred many times. V is TRBV19 and J is TRBJ2-4, with D perhaps given as TRBD1 or TRBD2 (6 bases each). This CDR3 region has 14 residues. V was pared by 7 bases and J by 0 bases, with 10 bases between. Germline V gene sequence: CDR1 LNHDA, CDR2 SQIVND (reference sequence). The CDR3 here is CASMGGVAKNIQYF. The CDR3 coding sequence is TGTGCCAGTATGGGGGGCGTAGCCAAAAACATTCAGTACTTC.

The rearrangement uses TRBV7-8 and TRBJ1-5, with 7 bases lining up with TRBD1. Trimming removed 1 base from V and 7 bases from J; junction bases left unmatched: 4. Germline V CDR1 and CDR2: SGHVS, FQNEAQ. This CDR3 comprises 14 residues. CDR3 DNA sequence: TGTGCCAGCAGCTTAGTGACAGGGTCGCAGCCCCAGCATTTT. Translation: CASSLVTGSQPQHF.

This clonotype was seen ten or more times. The chain recombines TRBV28 with TRBJ2-7, with 8 positions matching TRBD2. V shed 7 bases and J 2 bases; nucleotides not matched to a gene: 4. The V gene's germline CDR1 is MDHEN and CDR2 SYDVKM. The CDR3 sequence is 13 residues long. The CDR3 is CASIGGRPYEQYF. DNA of the CDR3: TGTGCCAGCATCGGCGGGAGGCCCTACGAGCAGTACTTC.

The sample holds many counts of this clonotype. The rearrangement links TRBV7-9 to TRBJ1-1; D not certain. Trimming cost V 1 base and J 5 bases, with 11 bases left between them. CDR1 and CDR2 from the germline V gene are SEHNR and FQNEAQ (reference sequence). The CDR3 contains 14 residues. The CDR3 DNA reads as TGTGCCAGCAGCTTAGTTGTCGGGCGGACTGAAGCTTTCTTT. Encoded protein: CASSLVVGRTEAFF.

This clonotype was detected ten times or more. The chain is built from TRBV4-2 and TRBJ2-5; 10 bases agree with TRBD2. Germline V lookup: CDR1 LGHNA, CDR2 YNFKEQ. V dropped 4 bases and J dropped 2; count of bases not matched to a gene: 10. The CDR3 consists of 17 residues. CDR3 loop: CASSPPAGGRPQETQYF. In DNA, the CDR3 is TGTGCCAGCAGCCCGCCAGCGGGGGGGCGCCCTCAAGAGACCCAGTACTTC.

At least ten counts were recorded for this clonotype. The chain combines TRBV18 with TRBJ1-1; 10 nucleotides match TRBD1. Germline assignment: CDR1 KGHSH and CDR2 LQKENI. The CDR3 contains 19 residues. J lost 4 bases, V lost 1 base, and 15 bases had no gene match. This chain's CDR3 is CASSPLLPGQGRKGTEAFF. CDR3 nucleotides: TGTGCCAGCTCACCACTTTTGCCGGGACAGGGGAGGAAGGGCACTGAAGCTTTCTTT.